The rows below give T cell receptor beta chains drawn from one sample of a study of OX40 agonist ivuxolimab in advanced cancers. Clones were sequenced by immunoSEQ multiplex PCR, and TCRdb holds only the in-frame ones, with some missing. The sample carries some 39,000 clones, around nine tenths recorded once. The specimen was CD4+ or CD8+ T cells sorted from blood, collected in a trial of the OX40 agonist ivuxolimab. The source of these receptors is an adult with an advanced solid tumor such as melanoma, head and neck, liver or kidney cancer. Each CDR3 is given with its conserved first and last residue. D genes are given only for firm matches. A row's size may be missing; if present it is once, few, many or a size class.

v_gene: TRBV18; abundance: .; d_gene: .; j_gene: TRBJ2-2; CDR3nt: TGTGCCAGCTCACCACGGGCAGCCACCGGGGAGCTGTTTTTT; CDR3aa: CASSPRAATGELFF
v_gene: TRBV2; abundance: .; d_gene: TRBD1; j_gene: TRBJ2-2; CDR3nt: TGTGCCAGCGATCGGGACAGAAAGAACACCGGGGAGCTGTTTTTT; CDR3aa: CASDRDRKNTGELFF
v_gene: TRBV27; abundance: .; d_gene: TRBD1; j_gene: TRBJ2-1; CDR3nt: TGTGCCAGCAGGACCTCGGACAGGGGGCGCAGGGATGAGCAGTTCTTC; CDR3aa: CASRTSDRGRRDEQFF
v_gene: TRBV29-1; abundance: .; d_gene: .; j_gene: TRBJ2-4; CDR3nt: TGCAGCGTTGAAACTATATTGGGGAACATTCAGTACTTC; CDR3aa: CSVETILGNIQYF
v_gene: TRBV7-9; abundance: .; d_gene: .; j_gene: TRBJ2-7; CDR3nt: TGTGCCAGCAGCAGGGACCCACTCTACGAGCAGTACTTC; CDR3aa: CASSRDPLYEQYF
v_gene: TRBV7-3; abundance: .; d_gene: TRBD1; j_gene: TRBJ2-7; CDR3nt: TGTGCCAGCAGCTTAACAGGGGGCGCGACCGGCGAGCAGTACTTC; CDR3aa: CASSLTGGATGEQYF
v_gene: TRBV27; abundance: .; d_gene: .; j_gene: TRBJ1-5; CDR3nt: TGTGCCAGCAGTTTATTAAATCAGCCCCAGCATTTT; CDR3aa: CASSLLNQPQHF
v_gene: TRBV6-5; abundance: .; d_gene: .; j_gene: TRBJ2-3; CDR3nt: TGTGCCAGCATTAAGACGGCCACAGATACGCAGTATTTT; CDR3aa: CASIKTATDTQYF
v_gene: TRBV5-1; abundance: .; d_gene: TRBD1; j_gene: TRBJ1-6; CDR3nt: TGCGCCAGCAGCTTGTCCGGGACAGGGATTCTCTCCTATAATTCACCCCTCCACTTT; CDR3aa: CASSLSGTGILSYNSPLHF
v_gene: TRBV11-2; abundance: .; d_gene: .; j_gene: TRBJ2-6; CDR3nt: TGTGCCAGCAGCTTCGGGGTCTCTGGGGCCAACGTCCTGACTTTC; CDR3aa: CASSFGVSGANVLTF
v_gene: TRBV5-6; abundance: .; d_gene: .; j_gene: TRBJ2-7; CDR3nt: TGTGCCAGCAGCCGGGGGGACAGGTCCTACGAGCAGTACTTC; CDR3aa: CASSRGDRSYEQYF
v_gene: TRBV5-5; abundance: .; d_gene: TRBD1; j_gene: TRBJ2-7; CDR3nt: TGTGCCAGCCATTATTTACCGGGACAGGGTAGTCACGAGCAGTACTTC; CDR3aa: CASHYLPGQGSHEQYF
v_gene: TRBV9; abundance: once; d_gene: .; j_gene: TRBJ2-1; CDR3nt: TGTGCCAGCAGCGTCAACAGGGGACTCCCCTCCTACAATGAGCAGTTCTTC; CDR3aa: CASSVNRGLPSYNEQFF
v_gene: TRBV19; abundance: .; d_gene: .; j_gene: TRBJ2-7; CDR3nt: TGTGCCAGTAGTACGGACAGATCCTACGAGCAGTACTTC; CDR3aa: CASSTDRSYEQYF
v_gene: TRBV7-9; abundance: .; d_gene: TRBD1; j_gene: TRBJ2-1; CDR3nt: TGTGCCAGCAGTCCGGACAGGGTTAGCCATGAGCAGTTCTTC; CDR3aa: CASSPDRVSHEQFF
v_gene: TRBV28; abundance: .; d_gene: TRBD2; j_gene: TRBJ2-5; CDR3nt: TGTGCCAGCAGTTTGAGACTAGCGGGAGAGGAGACCCAGTACTTC; CDR3aa: CASSLRLAGEETQYF
v_gene: TRBV28; abundance: .; d_gene: .; j_gene: TRBJ2-7; CDR3nt: TGTGCCAGCAGTCCCCAGGGGCGGGGCTCCTCCTACGAGCAGTACTTC; CDR3aa: CASSPQGRGSSYEQYF
v_gene: TRBV18; abundance: .; d_gene: .; j_gene: TRBJ1-2; CDR3nt: TGTGCCAGCTCACCGGGACTATTTAACTATGGCTACACCTTC; CDR3aa: CASSPGLFNYGYTF
v_gene: TRBV2; abundance: once; d_gene: TRBD1; j_gene: TRBJ2-5; CDR3nt: TGTGCCAGCAGTCTGGACAGGGGGCAAGGGGAGACCCAGTACTTC; CDR3aa: CASSLDRGQGETQYF
v_gene: TRBV30; abundance: .; d_gene: .; j_gene: TRBJ1-1; CDR3nt: TGTGCCTGGAGTACCCCATCGTCTCCCTTTTTTACCGGGACACGGGGTGAAGCTTTCTTT; CDR3aa: CAWSTPSSPFFTGTRGEAFF
v_gene: TRBV5-1; abundance: .; d_gene: .; j_gene: TRBJ1-1; CDR3nt: TGCGCCAGCAGCTTGAGGGCGTCCGTGTCAGGTGAAACTGAAGCTTTCTTT; CDR3aa: CASSLRASVSGETEAFF
v_gene: TRBV11-2; abundance: .; d_gene: TRBD2; j_gene: TRBJ2-7; CDR3nt: TGTGCCAGCAGCTTAGATCTCGGAGCGGGAGCGAGGAACGAGCAGTACTTC; CDR3aa: CASSLDLGAGARNEQYF
v_gene: TRBV28; abundance: once; d_gene: TRBD2; j_gene: TRBJ2-1; CDR3nt: TGTGCCAGCAGTTCGATAGCGGGAGACGACAATGAGCAGTTCTTC; CDR3aa: CASSSIAGDDNEQFF
v_gene: TRBV5-6; abundance: once; d_gene: .; j_gene: TRBJ2-7; CDR3nt: TGTGCCAGCAGCTTTAACCTAGGCCACGAGCAGTACTTC; CDR3aa: CASSFNLGHEQYF
v_gene: TRBV2; abundance: .; d_gene: TRBD2; j_gene: TRBJ2-1; CDR3nt: TGTGCCAGCAGGGTAGCGGGAGGGATGTACAATGAGCAGTTCTTC; CDR3aa: CASRVAGGMYNEQFF
v_gene: TRBV7-2; abundance: .; d_gene: .; j_gene: TRBJ2-1; CDR3nt: TGTGCCAGCAGCTTAGAAGGACTTACGGGTAATGAGCAGTTCTTC; CDR3aa: CASSLEGLTGNEQFF
v_gene: TRBV2; abundance: .; d_gene: .; j_gene: TRBJ1-3; CDR3nt: TGTGCCAGCAGTGAAGCGGGGAGAGGAAACACCATATATTTT; CDR3aa: CASSEAGRGNTIYF
v_gene: TRBV7-9; abundance: .; d_gene: .; j_gene: TRBJ2-3; CDR3nt: TGTGCCAGCAGCTCGTACGAGAACAGGGATGGCACAGATACGCAGTATTTT; CDR3aa: CASSSYENRDGTDTQYF
v_gene: TRBV27; abundance: few; d_gene: TRBD1; j_gene: TRBJ1-2; CDR3nt: TGTGCCAGCAGTGTGATAGGGACAGAAGCTTCTAACTATGGCTACACCTTC; CDR3aa: CASSVIGTEASNYGYTF
v_gene: TRBV5-5; abundance: .; d_gene: TRBD2; j_gene: TRBJ2-2; CDR3nt: TGTGCCAGCAGCTTGTTGGCTAGCGGTACCGGGGAGCTGTTTTTT; CDR3aa: CASSLLASGTGELFF
v_gene: TRBV6-1; abundance: .; d_gene: TRBD2; j_gene: TRBJ2-2; CDR3nt: TGTGCCAGCAGGGAACTAGCGGGAATCACCGGGGAGCTGTTTTTT; CDR3aa: CASRELAGITGELFF
v_gene: TRBV19; abundance: .; d_gene: .; j_gene: TRBJ2-1; CDR3nt: TGTGCCAGTAGCTATTTCTTTGGGGGTACCTACAATGAGCAGTTCTTC; CDR3aa: CASSYFFGGTYNEQFF